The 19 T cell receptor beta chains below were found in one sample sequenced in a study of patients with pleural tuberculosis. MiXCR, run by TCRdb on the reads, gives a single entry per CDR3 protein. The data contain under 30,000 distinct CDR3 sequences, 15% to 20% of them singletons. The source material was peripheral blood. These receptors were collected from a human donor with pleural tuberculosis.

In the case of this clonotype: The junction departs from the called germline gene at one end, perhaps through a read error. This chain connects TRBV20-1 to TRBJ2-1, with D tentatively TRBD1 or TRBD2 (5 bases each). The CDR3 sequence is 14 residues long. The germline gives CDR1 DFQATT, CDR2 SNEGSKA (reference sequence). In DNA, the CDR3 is TGCAGGGCTAGCCAAGGGGCGTCCTACAATGAGCAGCTCTTC. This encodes CRASQGASYNEQLF.

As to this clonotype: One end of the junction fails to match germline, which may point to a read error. CDR3: CASSWTGLSSTEELFF. As DNA, the CDR3 is TGTGCCAGCAGCTGGACAGGGCTATCGAGCACCGAGGAGCTGTTTTTT. The chain joins TRBV6-1 to TRBJ2-2; 8 bases are a match to TRBD1. The CDR3 sequence is 16 residues long. From germline, CDR1 is MNHNS and CDR2 SASEGT.

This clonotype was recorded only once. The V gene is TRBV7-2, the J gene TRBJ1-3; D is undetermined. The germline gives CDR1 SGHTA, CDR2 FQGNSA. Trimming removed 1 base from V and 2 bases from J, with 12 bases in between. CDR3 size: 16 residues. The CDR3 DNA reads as TGTGCCAGCAGCTTAGGGACTCGGACGGCTGGAAACACCATATATTTT. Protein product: CASSLGTRTAGNTIYF.

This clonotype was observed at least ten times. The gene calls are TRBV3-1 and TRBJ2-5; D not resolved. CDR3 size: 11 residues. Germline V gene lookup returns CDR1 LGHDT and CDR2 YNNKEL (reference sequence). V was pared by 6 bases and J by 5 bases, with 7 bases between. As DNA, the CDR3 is TGTGCCAGCAGGCACATGGAGACCCAGTACTTC. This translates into CASRHMETQYF.

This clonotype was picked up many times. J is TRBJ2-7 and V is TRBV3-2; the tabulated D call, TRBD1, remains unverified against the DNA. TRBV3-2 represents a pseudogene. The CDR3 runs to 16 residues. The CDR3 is CASSQPKDRVGCEQYF. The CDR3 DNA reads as TGTGCCAGCAGCCAACCCAAGGACAGGGTGGGCTGCGAGCAGTACTTC.

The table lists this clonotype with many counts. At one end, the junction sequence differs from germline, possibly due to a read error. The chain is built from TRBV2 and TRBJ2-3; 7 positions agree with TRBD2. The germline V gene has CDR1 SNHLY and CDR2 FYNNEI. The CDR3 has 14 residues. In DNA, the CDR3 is TGTGCCAGCCGCCGGCGGGGGAGCACAGATACGCAGTACTTT. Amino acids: CASRRRGSTDTQYF.

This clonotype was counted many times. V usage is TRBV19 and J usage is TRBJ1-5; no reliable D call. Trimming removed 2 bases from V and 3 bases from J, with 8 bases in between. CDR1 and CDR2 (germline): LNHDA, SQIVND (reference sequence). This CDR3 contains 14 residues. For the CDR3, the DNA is TGTGCCAGTAGTATACCCACTTACAATCAGCCCCAGCATTTT. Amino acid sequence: CASSIPTYNQPQHF. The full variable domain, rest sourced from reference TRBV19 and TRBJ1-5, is DGGITQSPKYLFRKEGQNVTLSCEQNLNHDAMYWYRQDPGQGLRLIYYSQIVNDFQKGDIAEGYSVSREKKESFPLTVTSAQKNPTAFYLCASSIPTYNQPQHFGDGTRLSIL.

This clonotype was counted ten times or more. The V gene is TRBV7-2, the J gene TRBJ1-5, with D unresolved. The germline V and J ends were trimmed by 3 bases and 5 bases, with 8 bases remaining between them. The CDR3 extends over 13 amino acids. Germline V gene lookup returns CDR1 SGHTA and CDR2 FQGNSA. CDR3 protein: CASSFSDYQPQHF. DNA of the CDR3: TGTGCCAGCAGCTTTTCAGACTATCAGCCCCAGCATTTT.

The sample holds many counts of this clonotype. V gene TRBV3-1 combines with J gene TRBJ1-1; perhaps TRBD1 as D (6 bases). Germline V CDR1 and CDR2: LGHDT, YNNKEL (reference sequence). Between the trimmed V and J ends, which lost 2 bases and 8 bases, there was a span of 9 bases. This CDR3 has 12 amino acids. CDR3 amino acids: CASSQLGTEAFF. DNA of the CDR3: TGTGCCAGCAGCCAACTCGGGACAGAAGCTTTCTTT. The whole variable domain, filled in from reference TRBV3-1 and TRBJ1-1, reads DTAVSQTPKYLVTQMGNDKSIKCEQNLGHDTMYWYKQDSKKFLKIMFSYNNKELIINETVPNRFSPKSPDKAHLNLHINSLELGDSAVYFCASSQLGTEAFFGQGTRLTVV.

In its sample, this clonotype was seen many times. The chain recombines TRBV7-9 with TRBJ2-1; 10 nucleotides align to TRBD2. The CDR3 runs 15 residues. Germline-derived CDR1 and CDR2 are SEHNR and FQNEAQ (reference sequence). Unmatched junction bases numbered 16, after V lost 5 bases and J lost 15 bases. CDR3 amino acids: CASSLRGSGRAPRFF. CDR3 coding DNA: TGTGCCAGCAGCCTCCGAGGGAGCGGGAGGGCCCCTCGGTTCTTC.

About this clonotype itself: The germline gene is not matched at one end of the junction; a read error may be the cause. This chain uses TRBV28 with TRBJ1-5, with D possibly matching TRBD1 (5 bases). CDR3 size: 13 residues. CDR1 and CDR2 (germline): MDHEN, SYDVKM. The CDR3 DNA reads TGCGCCAGCAGGGCAGATAGCAATCAGCCCCAGCATTTT. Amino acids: CASRADSNQPQHF.

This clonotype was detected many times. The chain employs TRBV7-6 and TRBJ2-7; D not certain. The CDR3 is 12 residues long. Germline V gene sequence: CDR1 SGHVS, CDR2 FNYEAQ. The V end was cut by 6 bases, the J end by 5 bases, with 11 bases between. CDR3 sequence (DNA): TGTGCCAGCAGTCCAAGGAAGGACGAGCAGTACTTC. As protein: CASSPRKDEQYF.

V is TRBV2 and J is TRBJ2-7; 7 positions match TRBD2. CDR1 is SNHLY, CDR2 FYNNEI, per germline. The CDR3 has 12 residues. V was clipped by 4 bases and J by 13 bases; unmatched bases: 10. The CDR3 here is CASSGQLAAVYF. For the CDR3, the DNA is TGTGCCAGCAGTGGACAGCTAGCGGCAGTCTACTTC.

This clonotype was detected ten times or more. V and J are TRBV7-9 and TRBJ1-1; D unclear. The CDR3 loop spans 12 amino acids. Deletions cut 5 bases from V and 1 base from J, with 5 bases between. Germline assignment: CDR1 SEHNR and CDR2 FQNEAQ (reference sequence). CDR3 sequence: CASSNTNTEAFF. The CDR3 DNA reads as TGTGCCAGCAGCAATACGAACACTGAAGCTTTCTTT.

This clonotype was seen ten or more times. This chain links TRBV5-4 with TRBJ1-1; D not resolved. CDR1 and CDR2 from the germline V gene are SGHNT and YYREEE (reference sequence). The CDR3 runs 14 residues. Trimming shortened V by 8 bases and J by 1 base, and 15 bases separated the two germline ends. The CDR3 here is CASVPLGENTEAFF. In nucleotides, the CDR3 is TGTGCCAGTGTACCCCTGGGCGAGAACACTGAAGCTTTCTTT.

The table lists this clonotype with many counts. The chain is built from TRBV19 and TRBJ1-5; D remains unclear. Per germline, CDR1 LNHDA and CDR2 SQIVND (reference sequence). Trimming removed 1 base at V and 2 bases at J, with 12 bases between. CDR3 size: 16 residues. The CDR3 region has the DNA TGTGCCAGTAGTATAGTGACTGATATAGGCAATCAGCCCCAGCATTTT. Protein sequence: CASSIVTDIGNQPQHF.

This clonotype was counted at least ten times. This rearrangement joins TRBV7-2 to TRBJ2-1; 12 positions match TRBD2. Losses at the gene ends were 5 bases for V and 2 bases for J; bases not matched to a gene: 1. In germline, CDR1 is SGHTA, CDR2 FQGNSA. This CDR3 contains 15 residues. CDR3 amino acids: CASSRTSGAYNEQFF. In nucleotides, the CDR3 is TGTGCCAGCAGCCGGACTAGCGGGGCCTACAATGAGCAGTTCTTC.

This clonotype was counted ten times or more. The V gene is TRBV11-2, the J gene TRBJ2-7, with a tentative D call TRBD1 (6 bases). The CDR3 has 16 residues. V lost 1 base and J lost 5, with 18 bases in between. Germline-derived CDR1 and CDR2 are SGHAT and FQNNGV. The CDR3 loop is CASSLVGAGRANEQYF. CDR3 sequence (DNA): TGTGCCAGCAGCTTAGTGGGGGCAGGTAGGGCGAACGAGCAGTACTTC. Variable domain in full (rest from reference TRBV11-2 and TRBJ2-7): EAGVAQSPRYKIIEKRQSVAFWCNPISGHATLYWYQQILGQGPKLLIQFQNNGVVDDSQLPKDRFSAERLKGVDSTLKIQPAKLEDSAVYLCASSLVGAGRANEQYFGPGTRLTVT.

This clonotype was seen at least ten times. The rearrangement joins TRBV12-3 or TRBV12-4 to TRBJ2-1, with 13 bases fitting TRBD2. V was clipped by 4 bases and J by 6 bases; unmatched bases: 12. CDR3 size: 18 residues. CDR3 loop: CASSSKWTSGGYLNEQFF. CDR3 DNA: TGTGCCAGCAGTTCGAAATGGACTAGCGGGGGATACCTCAATGAGCAGTTCTTC.